This T cell receptor (beta chain) was found in a study of cytotoxic CD8 clonotypes in ibrutinib-treated CLL. As for the study in general: The study included about 11 relapsed/refractory and about 16 treatment-naive patients; roughly 17 had IGHV unmutated disease. Patients attained 24 partial and 2 complete responses; at median approximately 68 months, approximately 14 remained remitted while about twelve progressed. Across samples, productive templates numbered more than 200,000 and productive rearrangements reached around 98,000 on average.

Sequenced by immunoSEQ multiplex PCR; TCRdb stores in-frame clones only, minus some. The sample has approximately 45,000 clones; 50% to 80% are singletons. This specimen consisted of PBMCs, obtained after 24 months of ibrutinib treatment. The sequence derives from a human donor with chronic lymphocytic leukemia.

CDR3 sequence (DNA): TGTGCCAGCAGTTTAAGCAGGTCAAAGACCTACGAGCAGTACTTC. Its protein is CASSLSRSKTYEQYF. The rearrangement uses TRBV27 and TRBJ2-7; D remains unclear. The CDR3 is 15 amino acids. The germline V and J ends were trimmed by 2 bases and 2 bases, with 13 bases remaining between them. Germline CDR1 MNHEY, CDR2 SMNVEV (reference sequence).